Listed here are 32 T cell receptor beta chains from one sample, sequenced in a study of cytomegalovirus exposure and HLA in healthy donors (dated by TCRdb to 2017 to 2019). Libraries were built with the immunoSEQ multiplex PCR assay. The multiplex PCR relied on a mix of 60 forward primers for TCR Vbeta segments and 13 reverse primers for TCR Jbeta segments. Held by TCRdb, this immuneACCESS table contains in-frame sequences only and omits some clones. Under half of the omission traces to an unresolved V gene where checked; the cause of the rest is unknown. The sample table shows over 100,000 clones, and more than 75% are seen once. The ten largest clones represent about 12% of the sample. Sequenced: PBMCs. The receptors were sampled from a woman aged 35 to 49 in good health and CMV-seropositive.

The chain links TRBV6-5 to TRBJ2-5, with TRBD1 as a possible D gene (6 bases). This CDR3 is built from 14 residues. The germline V and J ends were trimmed by 4 bases and 5 bases, with 14 bases remaining between them. Germline V gene data show CDR1 as MNHEY and CDR2 as SVGAGI. The CDR3 loop reads CASSSRGRVETQYF. CDR3 sequence (DNA): TGTGCCAGCAGTTCCAGGGGAAGGGTGGAGACCCAGTACTTC.

This chain uses TRBV5-8 with TRBJ2-2; D perhaps matches TRBD2 (6 bases). The CDR3 covers 15 residues. Trimming pared 4 bases from V and 4 bases from J, leaving 14 bases between. Germline V gene lookup returns CDR1 SGHTS and CDR2 YDEGEE. CDR3 sequence (DNA): TGTGCCAGCAGCGGCCGCCAGGGAGGCACCGGGGAGCTGTTTTTT. It translates to CASSGRQGGTGELFF.

CDR3 sequence (DNA): TGTGCCAGCAGCCCAACGACAGGGGCTCCTTCTGGGGCCAACGTCCTGACTTTC. It encodes CASSPTTGAPSGANVLTF. The chain is built from TRBV5-6 and TRBJ2-6; TRBD1 aligns across 8 bases. The J segment lost 1 base and the V segment lost 4 bases, leaving 10 bases of the junction unmatched. Germline lookup yields CDR1 SGHDT and CDR2 YYEEEE. The length of the CDR3 is 18 residues.

The chain recombines TRBV10-3 with TRBJ2-5; TRBD1 aligns across 11 bases. The CDR3 consists of 13 residues. Germline CDR1 ENHRY, CDR2 SYGVKD. With 6 bases clipped from V and 4 bases from J, the junction kept 1 base outside the gene matches. CDR3 bases: TGTGCCATCAGGGACAGGGGGCCAGAGACCCAGTACTTC. This sequence encodes CAIRDRGPETQYF.

This sequence joins TRBV9 and TRBJ2-7; 9 bases fit TRBD1. With V trimmed by 4 bases and J by 1 base, 3 bases remained unmatched. CDR1 and CDR2 (germline): SGDLS, YYNGEE. There are 14 residues in the CDR3. The CDR3 spells CASSPGTGSYEQYF. CDR3 nucleotide sequence: TGTGCCAGCAGCCCAGGGACAGGGTCCTACGAGCAGTACTTC.

In this sample, this clone turned up once. This chain connects TRBV6-5 to TRBJ1-1; 8 bases are shared with TRBD1. The CDR3 has 14 residues. Trimming removed 5 bases from V and 1 base from J; junction bases left unmatched: 3. Germline V gene data show CDR1 as MNHEY and CDR2 as SVGAGI. This CDR3 reads CASSLQGENTEAFF. CDR3 coding DNA: TGTGCCAGCAGTCTACAGGGGGAGAACACTGAAGCTTTCTTT.

This rearrangement joins TRBV30 to TRBJ1-5, with D unclear. V dropped 1 base and J dropped 0 bases, with 10 bases sitting between them. Germline loops: CDR1 GTSNPN, CDR2 SVGIG (reference sequence). The CDR3 spans 15 residues. CDR3 residues: CAWSEGVVSNQPQHF. In nucleotides, the CDR3 is TGTGCCTGGAGTGAAGGAGTAGTTAGCAATCAGCCCCAGCATTTT.

The V call is TRBV11-2, the J call TRBJ2-1; 8 bases are a match to TRBD1. CDR1 and CDR2 from the germline V gene are SGHAT and FQNNGV. V shed 11 bases, J shed 5 bases, and the junction held 8 bases outside the gene matches. The CDR3 contains 13 residues. The CDR3 DNA is TGTGCCCAGGGGGCGGCGGGCAACAATGAGCAGTTCTTC. Translating gives CAQGAAGNNEQFF.

The chain recombines TRBV10-3 with TRBJ1-2, with 8 bases identical to TRBD1. J gave up 7 bases and V 6 bases, and 4 bases lay outside the gene matches. The CDR3 consists of 12 residues. The germline gives CDR1 ENHRY, CDR2 SYGVKD. The CDR3 coding sequence is TGTGCCATCAGCACAGGGACAGGTGGCTACACCTTC. Its protein product is CAISTGTGGYTF.

The rearrangement joins TRBV30 to TRBJ2-5; a possible D gene is TRBD1 (6 bases). The J call is uncertain, as TRBJ2-7 better fits the DNA end. This CDR3 contains 12 residues. Germline CDR1 is GTSNPN and CDR2 is SVGIG (reference sequence). The CDR3 region is CAWSSDSYEQYF. The DNA of the CDR3 is TGTGCCTGGAGTTCGGACAGCTACGAGCAGTACTTC.

As concerns this clone: The junction differs from germline at one of its ends, possibly a read error. The chain is built from TRBV7-9 and TRBJ2-5, with D possibly being TRBD2 (6 bases). There are 17 residues in the CDR3. Germline CDR1 reads SEHNR; CDR2 reads FQNEAQ (reference sequence). In DNA, the CDR3 is TGTTCCAGCAGCTTATGGGTCGGGGACTCTCGTCAAGAGACCCAGTACTTC. Its translation is CSSSLWVGDSRQETQYF.

V is TRBV2 and J is TRBJ1-2; maybe TRBD1 (6 bases). This CDR3 is 13 amino acids long. Germline assignment: CDR1 SNHLY and CDR2 FYNNEI. Trimming removed 10 bases from V and 2 bases from J, with 14 bases in between. This CDR3 is CAMRTAENYGYTF. CDR3 DNA: TGTGCCATGCGGACAGCTGAAAACTATGGCTACACCTTC.

The rearrangement links TRBV6-5 to TRBJ1-4; possible D gene TRBD1, 5 bases. V was pared by 8 bases and J by 5 bases, with 12 bases between. Germline V lookup: CDR1 MNHEY, CDR2 SVGAGI. The CDR3 is 13 residues long. CDR3 in amino acids: CASGGGRNEKLFF. In nucleotides, the CDR3 is TGTGCCAGCGGCGGGGGGAGAAATGAAAAACTGTTTTTT.

This chain uses TRBV18 with TRBJ1-6; perhaps TRBD1 as D (6 bases). The V and J ends lost 5 bases and 4 bases respectively, with 12 bases between them. The CDR3 covers 15 residues. The germline gives CDR1 KGHSH, CDR2 LQKENI. Here the CDR3 reads CASSGLQGYNSPLHF. The CDR3 bases are TGTGCCAGCTCAGGACTCCAGGGGTATAATTCACCCCTCCACTTT.

There are a few counts of this clone. The chain is built from TRBV5-1 and TRBJ2-7; 8 bases align to TRBD1. J was trimmed by 2 bases and V by 5 bases; bases with no gene match: 6. This CDR3 region has 14 residues. Germline loops: CDR1 SGHRS, CDR2 YFSETQ. For the CDR3, the DNA is TGCGCCAGCAGAACCGGGACAGGTCCCTACGAGCAGTACTTC. Protein sequence: CASRTGTGPYEQYF.

Here the CDR3 DNA reads TGCAGCGTTGAACCCCCGGGACTAGCGGTACTCACAGATACGCAGTATTTT. It is translated as CSVEPPGLAVLTDTQYF. V and J are TRBV29-1 and TRBJ2-3; 11 bases align to TRBD2. Losses at the gene ends were 2 bases for V and 2 bases for J; bases not matched to a gene: 9. The CDR3 is 17 amino acids. Germline V gene lookup returns CDR1 SQVTM and CDR2 ANQGSEA.

This clone was detected a few times. The chain links TRBV6-1 to TRBJ2-1; 7 bases are a match to TRBD1. This CDR3 is 15 amino acids long. Per germline, CDR1 MNHNS and CDR2 SASEGT. V trimming: 8 bases; J trimming: 0 bases; junction bases outside the gene matches: 7. CDR3 in amino acids: CASLQGPSSYNEQFF. In nucleotides, the CDR3 is TGTGCCAGCTTACAGGGGCCTAGCTCCTACAATGAGCAGTTCTTC.

This clone showed up just once. Here the CDR3 reads CASSQLSTGTSVYNEQFF. Written as DNA, the CDR3 is TGCGCCAGCAGCCAACTCTCAACCGGGACTAGCGTATACAATGAGCAGTTCTTC. The rearrangement links TRBV4-1 to TRBJ2-1; the match to TRBD2 covers 10 bases. V trimming: 2 bases; J trimming: 4 bases; junction bases outside the gene matches: 11. The CDR3 spans 18 residues. CDR1 and CDR2 from the germline V gene are MGHRA and YSYEKL.

In its sample, this clone was seen a few times. The chain recombines TRBV30 with TRBJ2-1, with TRBD2 matching 10 bases. There are 14 residues in the CDR3. The V gene end was trimmed by 3 bases and the J gene end by 4 bases; junction bases not matched to a gene: 3. CDR1 is GTSNPN, CDR2 SVGIG, per germline (reference sequence). Here the CDR3 reads CAWRRLAGYNEQFF. As DNA, the CDR3 is TGTGCCTGGAGGAGACTAGCGGGTTACAATGAGCAGTTCTTC.

The V call is TRBV2, the J call TRBJ2-3; maybe TRBD2 (6 bases). The CDR3 is 15 residues long. V was shortened by 1 base and J by 8 bases, with 16 bases between the two germline ends. CDR1 and CDR2 (germline): SNHLY, FYNNEI. The CDR3 bases are TGTGCCAGCAGTGAAGTGATCGGGACTCCTGGTACGCAGTATTTT. Its protein is CASSEVIGTPGTQYF.

This chain joins TRBV29-1 and TRBJ2-7; 7 bases map to TRBD1. This CDR3 has 13 amino acids. J was trimmed by 3 bases and V by 5 bases; bases with no gene match: 7. Germline V CDR1 and CDR2: SQVTM, ANQGSEA. The CDR3 DNA reads TGCAGCGTTAAAACAGGGGATGACTACGAGCAGTACTTC. Protein: CSVKTGDDYEQYF.

This clone was seen just once. As DNA, the CDR3 is TGCAGCGTTTCCCCTGGGACAGGGAACACTGAAGCTTTCTTT. Its translation: CSVSPGTGNTEAFF. The chain recombines TRBV29-1 with TRBJ1-1; 8 bases match TRBD1. The CDR3 is made up of 14 amino acids. The V gene's germline CDR1 is SQVTM and CDR2 ANQGSEA. J was trimmed by 1 base and V by 5 bases; bases with no gene match: 6.

The V call is TRBV5-8, the J call TRBJ2-6, with 7 positions matching TRBD1. CDR1 and CDR2 (germline): SGHTS, YDEGEE. Trimming at V came to 5 bases and at J to 0 bases, leaving 5 bases not matched to a gene. CDR3 length equals 16 residues. The CDR3: CASRVRDSSGANVLTF. The CDR3 DNA follows: TGTGCCAGCAGGGTCCGGGACAGCTCTGGGGCCAACGTCCTGACTTTC.

This sequence joins TRBV5-1 and TRBJ1-1; D gene unclear. With 4 bases removed from V and 4 bases from J, the gap between germline ends came to 14 bases. Germline V gene data show CDR1 as SGHRS and CDR2 as YFSETQ. This CDR3 is built from 14 residues. The DNA for the CDR3 is TGCGCCAGCAGCCTTAGGGTTGAGGGCACTGAAGCTTTCTTT. Protein: CASSLRVEGTEAFF.

The chain couples TRBV19 to TRBJ1-6; no reliable D call. CDR3 length: 14 residues. Deletions cut 3 bases from V and 9 bases from J, with 12 bases between. In germline, CDR1 is LNHDA, CDR2 SQIVND (reference sequence). CDR3: CASSMEDLVSPLHF. The CDR3 DNA is TGTGCCAGTAGTATGGAGGATTTAGTTTCACCCCTCCACTTT.

V usage is TRBV19 and J usage is TRBJ2-6; 10 bases line up with TRBD1. The CDR3 sequence is 17 residues long. V shed 9 bases, J shed 4 bases, and the junction held 12 bases outside the gene matches. CDR1 is LNHDA, CDR2 SQIVND, per germline (reference sequence). The CDR3 loop reads CASRPGTGVIGANVLTF. The DNA of the CDR3 is TGTGCCAGCAGACCTGGGACAGGGGTGATAGGGGCCAACGTCCTGACTTTC.

V and J are TRBV5-1 and TRBJ2-1, with 11 positions matching TRBD2. With V trimmed by 3 bases and J by 4 bases, 9 bases remained unmatched. Germline loops: CDR1 SGHRS, CDR2 YFSETQ. The CDR3 spans 17 residues. The CDR3 region has the DNA TGCGCCAGCAGCTCCTCTAGCGGGGGGAACTCATACAATGAGCAGTTCTTC. Translating gives CASSSSSGGNSYNEQFF.

The rearrangement uses TRBV5-1 and TRBJ1-2; D is ambiguous. The ends were cut back, 4 bases at V and 5 bases at J, with 9 bases in the middle. This CDR3 comprises 12 residues. Germline lookup yields CDR1 SGHRS and CDR2 YFSETQ. CDR3 DNA: TGCGCCAGCAGCCTAGATACATATGGCTACACCTTC. It yields the protein CASSLDTYGYTF.

The J gene is TRBJ1-4, the V gene TRBV2; 8 positions match TRBD1. This CDR3 is 15 amino acids long. Germline V lookup: CDR1 SNHLY, CDR2 FYNNEI. Trimming cost V 7 bases and J 8 bases; bases outside gene matches: 12. The CDR3 loop reads CASTGQGLGVEKLFF. The DNA of the CDR3 is TGTGCCAGCACAGGACAGGGATTAGGGGTGGAAAAACTGTTTTTT. Looking up the rest from reference TRBV2 and TRBJ1-4 gives the full variable domain: EPEVTQTPSHQVTQMGQEVILRCVPISNHLYFYWYRQILGQKVEFLVSFYNNEISEKSEIFDDQFSVERPDGSNFTLKIRSTKLEDSAMYFCASTGQGLGVEKLFFGSGTQLSVL.

The V gene is TRBV11-2, the J gene TRBJ1-5; D may be TRBD1 (6 bases). The V and J ends lost 1 base and 5 bases respectively, with 12 bases between them. The CDR3 covers 15 residues. Germline CDR1 is SGHAT and CDR2 is FQNNGV. The CDR3 DNA reads as TGTGCCAGCAGCTTAGCTCCAGGGGTTGATCAGCCCCAGCATTTT. It yields the protein CASSLAPGVDQPQHF.

The V call is TRBV7-2, the J call TRBJ2-1; D ambiguous. V lost 5 bases, J lost 6 bases, and 5 bases lay in between. The germline gives CDR1 SGHTA, CDR2 FQGNSA. There are 11 residues in the CDR3. The CDR3 bases are TGTGCCAGCAGCCTTCTCAATGAGCAGTTCTTC. Amino acids: CASSLLNEQFF.

This clone appeared a few times. The genes are TRBV5-8 and TRBJ2-7; 7 nucleotides agree with TRBD1. After removal of 4 bases from V and 4 bases from J, the junction contained 8 bases not matched to a gene. The CDR3 has 14 residues. CDR1 is SGHTS and CDR2 is YDEGEE in the germline V gene. As DNA, the CDR3 is TGTGCCAGCAGCGGATGGACAGGTTTATACGAGCAGTACTTC. It is translated as CASSGWTGLYEQYF.